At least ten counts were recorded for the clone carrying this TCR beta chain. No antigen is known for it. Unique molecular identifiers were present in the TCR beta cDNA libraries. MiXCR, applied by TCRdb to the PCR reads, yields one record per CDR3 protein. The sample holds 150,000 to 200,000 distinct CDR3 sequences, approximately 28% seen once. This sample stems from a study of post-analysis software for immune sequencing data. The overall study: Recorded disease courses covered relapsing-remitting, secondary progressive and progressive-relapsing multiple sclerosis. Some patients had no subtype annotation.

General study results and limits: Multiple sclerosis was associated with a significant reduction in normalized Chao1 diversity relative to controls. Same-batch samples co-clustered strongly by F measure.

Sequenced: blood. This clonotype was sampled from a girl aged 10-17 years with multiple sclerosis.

In nucleotides, the CDR3 is TGTGCCAGCAGTGACGGGACAGGGGCGAATACGCAGTATTTT. Translation: CASSDGTGANTQYF. The V and J genes are TRBV6-1 and TRBJ2-3; 10 bases are a match to TRBD1. CDR3 length: 14 residues. Germline V gene lookup returns CDR1 MNHNS and CDR2 SASEGT. V shed 3 bases, J shed 7 bases, and the junction held 4 bases outside the gene matches.